The rows below give T cell receptor beta chains drawn from one sample of a study of CD8+ T cells in alopecia areata. Repertoires were generated with immunoSEQ multiplex PCR, while TCRdb's copy carries only in-frame clones and drops some. The sample shows 150,000 or so clones, 67% of them seen only once. This sample comprised CD8+ T cells sorted from blood, obtained at week 0. These receptors were taken from a human donor with alopecia areata. Each CDR3 is given with its conserved first and last residue. Each record gives: J gene, V gene, CDR3 protein.

>TRBJ2-1|TRBV29-1
CSVEGGDSYNEQFF
>TRBJ1-1|TRBV29-1
CSVELGTEAFF
>TRBJ1-5|TRBV30
CAWGAGSNQPQHF
>TRBJ2-3|TRBV21-1
CASSTQTMRTDTQYF
>TRBJ2-3|TRBV2
CASSGTGGAFLTDTQYF
>TRBJ1-2|TRBV30
CAWSHTGQLLYGYTF
>TRBJ1-2|TRBV9
CASSPGGGGYTF
>TRBJ1-4|TRBV13
CASSSNWGSEKLFF
>TRBJ2-7|TRBV27
CASSLQGANYEQYF
>TRBJ1-2|TRBV29-1
CSVPRIVPGGYTF
>TRBJ2-7|TRBV9
CASSVATTLGEQYF
>TRBJ2-3|TRBV13
CASSVSSGGTDTQYF
>TRBJ2-7|TRBV29-1
CSVKSVEQYF
>TRBJ2-7|TRBV6-5
CASSYSGTDYEQYF
>TRBJ1-5|TRBV7-9
CASSQPGANQPQHF